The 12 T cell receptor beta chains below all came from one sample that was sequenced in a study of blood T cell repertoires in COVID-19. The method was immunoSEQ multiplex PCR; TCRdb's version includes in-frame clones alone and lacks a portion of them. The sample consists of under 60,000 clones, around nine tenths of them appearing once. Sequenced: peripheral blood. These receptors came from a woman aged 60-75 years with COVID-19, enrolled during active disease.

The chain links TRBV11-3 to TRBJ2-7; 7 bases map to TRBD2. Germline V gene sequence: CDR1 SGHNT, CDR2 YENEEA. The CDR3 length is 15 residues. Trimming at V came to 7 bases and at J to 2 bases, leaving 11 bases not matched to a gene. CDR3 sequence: CASTKGLAETYEQYF. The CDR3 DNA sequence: TGTGCCAGCACCAAGGGGCTAGCGGAGACCTACGAGCAGTACTTC.

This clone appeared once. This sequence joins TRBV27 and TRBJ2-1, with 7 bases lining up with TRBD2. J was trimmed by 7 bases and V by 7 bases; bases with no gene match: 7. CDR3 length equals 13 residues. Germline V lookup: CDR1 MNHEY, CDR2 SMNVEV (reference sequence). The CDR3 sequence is CASKLAGPNEQFF. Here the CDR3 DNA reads TGTGCCAGCAAATTAGCGGGTCCAAATGAGCAGTTCTTC.

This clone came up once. The CDR3 DNA follows: TGTGCCAGCAAAGGTCTGGCAGGGTTTTACAATGAGCAGTTCTTC. Translated, it gives CASKGLAGFYNEQFF. The gene calls are TRBV27 and TRBJ2-1; D possibly corresponds to TRBD1 (5 bases). V lost 7 bases, J lost 4 bases, and 17 bases lay in between. CDR3 length: 15 residues. Germline CDR1 and CDR2: MNHEY and SMNVEV (reference sequence).

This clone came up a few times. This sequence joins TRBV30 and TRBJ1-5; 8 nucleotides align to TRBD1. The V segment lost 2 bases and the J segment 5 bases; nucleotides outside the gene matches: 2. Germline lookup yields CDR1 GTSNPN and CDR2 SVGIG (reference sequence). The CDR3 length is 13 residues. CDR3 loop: CAWSQGAHQPQHF. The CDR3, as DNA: TGTGCCTGGAGTCAGGGGGCCCATCAGCCCCAGCATTTT. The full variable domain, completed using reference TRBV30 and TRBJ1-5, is SQTIHQWPATLVQPVGSPLSLECTVEGTSNPNLYWYRQAAGRGLQLLFYSVGIGQISSEVPQNLSASRPQDRQFILSSKKLLLSDSGFYLCAWSQGAHQPQHFGDGTRLSIL.

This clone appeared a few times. The CDR3 reads CALNPGTATNEKLFF. Written as DNA, the CDR3 is TGTGCCTTAAACCCCGGGACAGCAACTAATGAAAAACTGTTTTTT. The chain is built from TRBV30 and TRBJ1-4; 7 bases match TRBD1. Germline V CDR1 and CDR2: GTSNPN, SVGIG (reference sequence). This CDR3 is 15 amino acids long. The junction had 8 bases not matched to a gene; V was cut back by 7 bases and J by 0 bases.

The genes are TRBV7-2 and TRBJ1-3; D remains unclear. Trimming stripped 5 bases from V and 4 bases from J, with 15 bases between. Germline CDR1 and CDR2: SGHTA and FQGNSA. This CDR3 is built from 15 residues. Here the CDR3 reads CASSPTGTMGNTIYF. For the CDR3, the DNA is TGTGCCAGCAGCCCGACGGGAACGATGGGAAACACCATATATTTT.

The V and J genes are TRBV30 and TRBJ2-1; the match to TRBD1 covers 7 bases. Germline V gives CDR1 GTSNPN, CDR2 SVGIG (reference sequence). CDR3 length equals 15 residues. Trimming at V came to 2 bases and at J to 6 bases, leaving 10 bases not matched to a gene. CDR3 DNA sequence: TGTGCCTGGAGTACCGGACAGGTCAGCGGCAATGAGCAGTTCTTC. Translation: CAWSTGQVSGNEQFF.

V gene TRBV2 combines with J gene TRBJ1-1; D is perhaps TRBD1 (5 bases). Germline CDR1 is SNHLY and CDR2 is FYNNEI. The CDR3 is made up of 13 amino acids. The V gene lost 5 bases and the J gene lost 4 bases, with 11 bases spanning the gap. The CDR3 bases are TGTGCCAGCAGTAATAACAGGCCCACTGAAGCTTTCTTT. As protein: CASSNNRPTEAFF.

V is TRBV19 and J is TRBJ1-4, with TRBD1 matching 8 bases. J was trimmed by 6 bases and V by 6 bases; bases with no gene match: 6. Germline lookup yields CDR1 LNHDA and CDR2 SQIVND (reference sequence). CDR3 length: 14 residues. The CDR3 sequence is CASRWTGPDEKLFF. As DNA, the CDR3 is TGTGCCAGTAGGTGGACAGGGCCAGATGAAAAACTGTTTTTT. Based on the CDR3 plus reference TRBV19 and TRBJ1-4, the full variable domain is DGGITQSPKYLFRKEGQNVTLSCEQNLNHDAMYWYRQDPGQGLRLIYYSQIVNDFQKGDIAEGYSVSREKKESFPLTVTSAQKNPTAFYLCASRWTGPDEKLFFGSGTQLSVL.

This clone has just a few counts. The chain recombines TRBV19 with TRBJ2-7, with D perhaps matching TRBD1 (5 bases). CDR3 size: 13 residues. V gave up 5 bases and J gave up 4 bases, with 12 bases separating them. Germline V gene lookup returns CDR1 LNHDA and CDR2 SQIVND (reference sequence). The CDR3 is CASSPDSKYEQYF. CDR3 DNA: TGTGCCAGTAGTCCTGACAGCAAATACGAGCAGTACTTC.

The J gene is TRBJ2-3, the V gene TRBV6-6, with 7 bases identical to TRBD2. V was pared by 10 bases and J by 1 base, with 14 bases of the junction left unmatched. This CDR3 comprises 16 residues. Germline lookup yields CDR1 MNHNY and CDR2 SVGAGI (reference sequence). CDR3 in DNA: TGTGCCACTGGGGGGGTACTAGCAGCGCGCACAGATACGCAGTATTTT. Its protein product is CATGGVLAARTDTQYF.

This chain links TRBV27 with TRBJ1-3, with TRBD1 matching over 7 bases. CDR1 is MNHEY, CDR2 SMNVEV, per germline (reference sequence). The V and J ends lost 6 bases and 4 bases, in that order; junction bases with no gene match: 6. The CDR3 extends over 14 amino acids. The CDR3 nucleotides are TGTGCCAGCAGCTTACAGGGGCTAGGAAACACCATATATTTT. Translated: CASSLQGLGNTIYF.